Listed below are T cell receptor beta chains from one sample, sequenced in a study of T cells after yellow fever vaccination. TCRdb itself ran the 5' RACE reads through MiXCR, one entry per CDR3 protein. The repertoire includes some 340,000 distinct CDR3 sequences, around a tenth of them detected once, and about 3.5% sits in the top ten. Material: CD4+ T cells sorted from PBMCs, obtained 45 days after the yellow fever booster vaccination. These receptors originate from a man between 18 and 29 years old who received the YFV17D yellow fever vaccine. CDR3s include the opening cysteine and the closing phenylalanine or tryptophan. The order of the fields is V gene, J gene, clone size, D gene, CDR3 protein, CDR3 DNA. The D gene is left open where the match is weak. The size entry is marked missing in some rows and otherwise reads once, few, many or a size class.

v_gene: TRBV19; j_gene: TRBJ1-2; abundance: few; d_gene: NA; CDR3aa: CASSDSSFGGYTF; CDR3nt: TGTGCCAGTTCGGACAGTTCGTTCGGTGGCTACACCTTC
v_gene: TRBV4-1; j_gene: TRBJ1-5; abundance: NA; d_gene: TRBD1; CDR3aa: CASSQDGDRFNQPQHF; CDR3nt: TGCGCCAGCAGCCAAGATGGGGACAGGTTCAATCAGCCCCAGCATTTT
v_gene: TRBV12-3/TRBV12-4; j_gene: TRBJ2-7; abundance: NA; d_gene: TRBD2; CDR3aa: CASNLAGETYEQYF; CDR3nt: TGTGCCAGCAATTTAGCGGGGGAGACCTACGAGCAGTACTTC
v_gene: TRBV19; j_gene: TRBJ2-1; abundance: few; d_gene: NA; CDR3aa: CASRAPGLPKGEQFF; CDR3nt: TGTGCCAGTAGAGCCCCTGGACTGCCTAAGGGCGAGCAGTTCTTC
v_gene: TRBV7-9; j_gene: TRBJ1-3; abundance: NA; d_gene: TRBD1; CDR3aa: CASSLPPGGRSGNTIYF; CDR3nt: TGTGCCAGCAGCCTACCGCCAGGGGGTCGTTCTGGAAACACCATATATTTT
v_gene: TRBV7-2; j_gene: TRBJ2-5; abundance: NA; d_gene: NA; CDR3aa: CASSLAWGRWGETQYF; CDR3nt: TGTGCCAGCAGCTTAGCGTGGGGAAGGTGGGGCGAGACCCAGTACTTC
v_gene: TRBV2; j_gene: TRBJ2-5; abundance: NA; d_gene: NA; CDR3aa: CASSGLPPGNPQETQYF; CDR3nt: TGTGCCAGCAGCGGACTCCCACCGGGAAACCCCCAAGAGACCCAGTACTTC
v_gene: TRBV7-2; j_gene: TRBJ2-3; abundance: NA; d_gene: TRBD2; CDR3aa: CASSLMAGETTDTQYF; CDR3nt: TGTGCCAGCAGCTTAATGGCGGGGGAGACCACAGATACGCAGTATTTT
v_gene: TRBV6-1; j_gene: TRBJ1-4; abundance: few; d_gene: NA; CDR3aa: CASSNTAVNEKLFF; CDR3nt: TGTGCCAGCAGCAACACAGCGGTGAATGAAAAACTGTTTTTT
v_gene: TRBV25-1; j_gene: TRBJ1-2; abundance: NA; d_gene: NA; CDR3aa: CASSRGDYGYTF; CDR3nt: TGTGCCAGCAGTAGGGGTGACTATGGCTACACCTTC
v_gene: TRBV9; j_gene: TRBJ1-1; abundance: NA; d_gene: NA; CDR3aa: CASSVEGFTEAFF; CDR3nt: TGTGCCAGCAGCGTAGAAGGGTTCACTGAAGCTTTCTTT
v_gene: TRBV28; j_gene: TRBJ1-6; abundance: NA; d_gene: TRBD1; CDR3aa: CASRSDRAPSPLHF; CDR3nt: TGTGCCAGCAGATCCGACAGGGCGCCTTCACCCCTCCACTTT
v_gene: TRBV15; j_gene: TRBJ2-5; abundance: few; d_gene: TRBD2; CDR3aa: CATSAGTSGGVRETQYF; CDR3nt: TGTGCCACCAGCGCAGGAACTAGCGGGGGGGTAAGAGAGACCCAGTACTTC
v_gene: TRBV6-2/TRBV6-3; j_gene: TRBJ1-1; abundance: NA; d_gene: TRBD1; CDR3aa: CASSPFEARGLTEAFF; CDR3nt: TGTGCCAGCAGCCCCTTTGAGGCCAGGGGGCTCACTGAAGCTTTCTTT
v_gene: TRBV5-1; j_gene: TRBJ2-1; abundance: few; d_gene: NA; CDR3aa: CASSLLKDGGEQFF; CDR3nt: TGCGCCAGCAGCTTATTAAAGGACGGAGGGGAGCAGTTCTTC
v_gene: TRBV9; j_gene: TRBJ1-4; abundance: NA; d_gene: TRBD1; CDR3aa: CASSGRDRGYNEKLFF; CDR3nt: TGTGCCAGCAGCGGCCGGGACAGGGGTTATAATGAAAAACTGTTTTTT
v_gene: TRBV12-3/TRBV12-4; j_gene: TRBJ2-6; abundance: NA; d_gene: TRBD1; CDR3aa: CASSPGTASGANVLTF; CDR3nt: TGTGCCAGCAGCCCAGGGACAGCCTCTGGGGCCAACGTCCTGACTTTC
v_gene: TRBV5-1; j_gene: TRBJ2-1; abundance: NA; d_gene: TRBD2; CDR3aa: CASGSGEIYNEQFF; CDR3nt: TGCGCCAGCGGAAGCGGGGAGATCTACAATGAGCAGTTCTTC
v_gene: TRBV29-1; j_gene: TRBJ1-1; abundance: NA; d_gene: NA; CDR3aa: CSVAEGRGTEAFF; CDR3nt: TGCAGCGTTGCCGAGGGGAGAGGCACTGAAGCTTTCTTT
v_gene: TRBV12-3/TRBV12-4; j_gene: TRBJ1-5; abundance: NA; d_gene: NA; CDR3aa: CASSLIQGGQPQHF; CDR3nt: TGTGCCAGCAGTTTAATACAGGGCGGCCAGCCCCAGCATTTT
v_gene: TRBV7-6; j_gene: TRBJ2-2; abundance: NA; d_gene: TRBD2; CDR3aa: CASSLVLWAGVFPGELFF; CDR3nt: TGTGCCAGCAGCTTAGTACTCTGGGCGGGGGTGTTTCCCGGGGAGCTGTTTTTT
v_gene: TRBV5-1; j_gene: TRBJ2-7; abundance: NA; d_gene: NA; CDR3aa: CASSQAGGAYEQYF; CDR3nt: TGCGCCAGCAGCCAAGCAGGGGGGGCCTACGAGCAGTACTTC
v_gene: TRBV20-1; j_gene: TRBJ1-1; abundance: NA; d_gene: NA; CDR3aa: CSARGGARNTEAFF; CDR3nt: TGCAGTGCTAGAGGGGGGGCTCGGAACACTGAAGCTTTCTTT
v_gene: TRBV20-1; j_gene: TRBJ1-1; abundance: few; d_gene: NA; CDR3aa: CSARGGNVNTEAFF; CDR3nt: TGCAGTGCTCGGGGAGGGAATGTAAACACTGAAGCTTTCTTT
v_gene: TRBV5-1; j_gene: TRBJ1-1; abundance: many; d_gene: NA; CDR3aa: CASSLLGGAGTEAFF; CDR3nt: TGCGCCAGCAGCTTGTTGGGGGGCGCCGGCACTGAAGCTTTCTTT
v_gene: TRBV11-2; j_gene: TRBJ2-7; abundance: few; d_gene: NA; CDR3aa: CASSLVADSSYEQYF; CDR3nt: TGTGCCAGCAGCTTAGTGGCGGATAGCTCCTACGAGCAGTACTTC
v_gene: TRBV3-1; j_gene: TRBJ1-1; abundance: few; d_gene: TRBD1; CDR3aa: CASSQGWTGTTEAFF; CDR3nt: TGTGCCAGCAGCCAGGGTTGGACAGGGACCACTGAAGCTTTCTTT
v_gene: TRBV18; j_gene: TRBJ1-1; abundance: NA; d_gene: TRBD1; CDR3aa: CASSRDRDTEAFF; CDR3nt: TGTGCCAGCTCACGGGACAGGGACACTGAAGCTTTCTTT
v_gene: TRBV3-1; j_gene: TRBJ1-6; abundance: NA; d_gene: NA; CDR3aa: CASSQVLTGSPLHF; CDR3nt: TGTGCCAGCAGCCAAGTCCTTACTGGGTCACCCCTCCACTTT
v_gene: TRBV20-1; j_gene: TRBJ1-4; abundance: NA; d_gene: NA; CDR3aa: CSARDGLNEKLFF; CDR3nt: TGCAGTGCTAGAGATGGATTGAATGAAAAACTGTTTTTT
v_gene: TRBV6-2/TRBV6-3; j_gene: TRBJ2-7; abundance: NA; d_gene: NA; CDR3aa: CASSPDSRYEQYF; CDR3nt: TGTGCCAGCAGCCCGGACAGCAGGTACGAGCAGTACTTC
v_gene: TRBV29-1; j_gene: TRBJ2-7; abundance: many; d_gene: NA; CDR3aa: CSVQATSGQYF; CDR3nt: TGCAGCGTGCAGGCCACGTCGGGGCAGTACTTC
v_gene: TRBV20-1; j_gene: TRBJ1-2; abundance: NA; d_gene: TRBD1; CDR3aa: CSARTGRGYGYTF; CDR3nt: TGCAGTGCTAGGACAGGGAGGGGCTATGGCTACACCTTC
v_gene: TRBV6-6; j_gene: TRBJ1-1; abundance: NA; d_gene: NA; CDR3aa: CASSYSPWSEAFF; CDR3nt: TGTGCCAGCAGTTACTCCCCCTGGTCGGAAGCTTTCTTT
v_gene: TRBV25-1; j_gene: TRBJ1-2; abundance: few; d_gene: TRBD1; CDR3aa: CASDREGYGYTF; CDR3nt: TGTGCCAGCGACAGGGAAGGCTATGGCTACACCTTC
v_gene: TRBV6-2/TRBV6-3; j_gene: TRBJ2-1; abundance: NA; d_gene: TRBD2; CDR3aa: CASSYSTLLAGMNEQFF; CDR3nt: TGTGCCAGCAGTTACTCGACCCTTCTAGCGGGGATGAATGAGCAGTTCTTC
v_gene: TRBV6-5; j_gene: TRBJ2-5; abundance: NA; d_gene: NA; CDR3aa: CASSYGAALMETQYF; CDR3nt: TGTGCCAGCAGTTACGGGGCAGCGCTCATGGAGACCCAGTACTTC
v_gene: TRBV5-1; j_gene: TRBJ2-3; abundance: many; d_gene: TRBD2; CDR3aa: CASSLGGLAGQDTQYF; CDR3nt: TGCGCCAGCAGCTTGGGTGGACTAGCGGGGCAAGATACGCAGTATTTT
v_gene: TRBV6-6; j_gene: TRBJ2-2; abundance: few; d_gene: TRBD2; CDR3aa: CASRTSGGTGELFF; CDR3nt: TGTGCCAGCCGGACTAGCGGGGGCACCGGGGAGCTGTTTTTT
v_gene: TRBV5-5; j_gene: TRBJ2-1; abundance: few; d_gene: NA; CDR3aa: CASSFSEGSSYNEQFF; CDR3nt: TGTGCCAGCAGCTTTTCCGAGGGGAGTTCCTACAATGAGCAGTTCTTC
v_gene: TRBV4-3; j_gene: TRBJ1-4; abundance: few; d_gene: NA; CDR3aa: CASSHVGGGGGSEKLFF; CDR3nt: TGCGCCAGCAGCCACGTAGGAGGCGGGGGCGGGAGTGAAAAACTGTTTTTT
v_gene: TRBV2; j_gene: TRBJ2-2; abundance: many; d_gene: NA; CDR3aa: CASSERGTYTGELFF; CDR3nt: TGTGCCAGCAGTGAAAGAGGGACCTACACCGGGGAGCTGTTTTTT
v_gene: TRBV12-3/TRBV12-4; j_gene: TRBJ2-7; abundance: few; d_gene: TRBD2; CDR3aa: CASSSTSGGAYEQYF; CDR3nt: TGTGCCAGCAGTTCGACTAGCGGGGGGGCTTACGAGCAGTACTTC
v_gene: TRBV7-3; j_gene: TRBJ1-2; abundance: many; d_gene: NA; CDR3aa: CASSADRREGYTF; CDR3nt: TGTGCCAGCAGCGCCGACAGACGTGAGGGCTACACCTTC
v_gene: TRBV30; j_gene: TRBJ2-1; abundance: few; d_gene: NA; CDR3aa: CAWSPLYNEQFF; CDR3nt: TGTGCCTGGAGTCCCCTTTACAATGAGCAGTTCTTC
v_gene: TRBV7-3; j_gene: TRBJ2-2; abundance: few; d_gene: TRBD1; CDR3aa: CASSPGGLELFF; CDR3nt: TGTGCCAGCAGCCCAGGGGGCTTGGAGCTGTTTTTT
v_gene: TRBV9; j_gene: TRBJ1-2; abundance: NA; d_gene: NA; CDR3aa: CASSVGWADGYTF; CDR3nt: TGTGCCAGCAGCGTAGGTTGGGCTGATGGCTACACCTTC
v_gene: TRBV5-1; j_gene: TRBJ2-3; abundance: NA; d_gene: NA; CDR3aa: CASTPRGGTDTQYF; CDR3nt: TGCGCCAGCACCCCCCGTGGGGGTACAGATACGCAGTATTTT
v_gene: TRBV7-8; j_gene: TRBJ2-2; abundance: few; d_gene: TRBD1; CDR3aa: CASSTRTGASGELFF; CDR3nt: TGTGCCAGCAGCACCCGAACAGGGGCCAGCGGGGAGCTGTTTTTT
v_gene: TRBV5-1; j_gene: TRBJ1-6; abundance: few; d_gene: NA; CDR3aa: CASSLAGAGRSPLHF; CDR3nt: TGCGCCAGCAGCCTGGCGGGGGCGGGAAGATCACCCCTCCACTTT
v_gene: TRBV24-1; j_gene: TRBJ2-1; abundance: NA; d_gene: NA; CDR3aa: CATSDPGHIQFF; CDR3nt: TGTGCCACCAGTGACCCAGGGCACATACAGTTCTTC
v_gene: TRBV14; j_gene: TRBJ1-4; abundance: many; d_gene: TRBD1; CDR3aa: CASSPGTGGEKLFF; CDR3nt: TGTGCCAGCAGCCCGGGGACAGGGGGAGAAAAACTGTTTTTT
v_gene: TRBV2; j_gene: TRBJ2-7; abundance: NA; d_gene: TRBD1; CDR3aa: CASSEQGQQMNEQYF; CDR3nt: TGTGCCAGCAGTGAACAGGGACAGCAAATGAACGAGCAGTACTTC
v_gene: TRBV20-1; j_gene: TRBJ1-6; abundance: few; d_gene: NA; CDR3aa: CSVGSPLHF; CDR3nt: TGCAGTGTAGGTTCACCCCTCCACTTT
v_gene: TRBV30; j_gene: TRBJ2-7; abundance: NA; d_gene: NA; CDR3aa: CAWSGASLSGQYF; CDR3nt: TGTGCCTGGAGTGGGGCATCTCTCTCGGGGCAGTACTTC